These T cell receptor beta chains were read from a single sample in a study of OX40 agonist ivuxolimab in advanced cancers. Sequenced by immunoSEQ multiplex PCR; TCRdb stores in-frame clones only, minus some. The sample contains around 60,000 clones, over 75% of which appear only once. This sample comprised CD4+ or CD8+ T cells sorted from blood, obtained in a trial of the OX40 agonist ivuxolimab. These TCRs come from an adult with an advanced solid tumor such as melanoma, head and neck, liver or kidney cancer. Both conserved end residues are part of each CDR3. D genes are given only for firm matches. Size values are once, few and many counts, or a class for expanded clones, and some rows have none.

D,V,J,size,CDR3,DNA
NA,TRBV2,TRBJ1-4,NA,CASKPGWGGEKLFF,TGTGCCAGCAAGCCGGGGTGGGGCGGTGAAAAACTGTTTTTT
NA,TRBV7-9,TRBJ1-3,NA,CASSLARGGSIYF,TGTGCCAGCAGCTTAGCGCGGGGAGGAAGCATATATTTT
TRBD1,TRBV11-2,TRBJ1-4,once,CASSPRGQGFNEKLFF,TGTGCCAGCAGCCCTAGGGGACAGGGATTTAATGAAAAACTGTTTTTT
NA,TRBV18,TRBJ1-2,once,CASSPGDGYTF,TGTGCCAGCTCACCGGGGGATGGCTACACCTTC
NA,TRBV2,TRBJ1-1,once,CASSIGREGTEAFF,TGTGCCAGCAGCATTGGCAGGGAGGGCACTGAAGCTTTCTTT
NA,TRBV4-2,TRBJ2-5,NA,CASSLAEGTQETQYF,TGTGCCAGCAGCCTAGCGGAGGGAACACAAGAGACCCAGTACTTC
NA,TRBV5-1,TRBJ1-5,once,CASSLGQYSNQPQHF,TGCGCCAGCAGCTTGGGGCAGTATAGCAATCAGCCCCAGCATTTT
NA,TRBV28,TRBJ1-1,NA,CASGGMPAGNTEAFF,TGTGCCAGCGGGGGGATGCCGGCAGGGAACACTGAAGCTTTCTTT
TRBD2,TRBV27,TRBJ2-1,NA,CASSLAGGRYNEQFF,TGTGCCAGCAGTTTAGCGGGAGGGCGGTACAATGAGCAGTTCTTC
TRBD1,TRBV5-1,TRBJ2-7,NA,CASSFMGQGDEQYF,TGCGCCAGCAGCTTTATGGGACAGGGCGACGAGCAGTACTTC
TRBD2,TRBV7-9,TRBJ2-3,NA,CASSPPGLAGGPTDTQYF,TGTGCCAGCAGCCCCCCAGGGCTAGCGGGAGGGCCCACAGATACGCAGTATTTT
TRBD1,TRBV28,TRBJ2-7,NA,CASRDRGSSYEQYF,TGTGCCAGCAGGGACAGGGGGAGCTCCTACGAGCAGTACTTC
TRBD2,TRBV2,TRBJ2-3,NA,CASSAGLAGGDTQYF,TGTGCCAGCAGTGCGGGACTAGCGGGAGGAGATACGCAGTATTTT
NA,TRBV7-3,TRBJ2-3,NA,CASSLLGGSDTQYF,TGTGCCAGCAGCTTACTAGGAGGATCAGATACGCAGTATTTT
TRBD1,TRBV5-1,TRBJ1-5,many,CASSLQGGNQPQHF,TGCGCCAGCAGCCTTCAGGGGGGCAATCAGCCCCAGCATTTT
NA,TRBV28,TRBJ1-2,once,CASSSPRKKRTFTNYGYTF,TGTGCCAGCAGTTCCCCCCGGAAGAAGCGAACCTTTACCAATTATGGCTACACCTTC
TRBD1,TRBV19,TRBJ1-5,few,CASRGDSINQPQHF,TGTGCCAGTAGGGGGGACAGTATTAATCAGCCCCAGCATTTT
TRBD1,TRBV7-3,TRBJ1-4,NA,CASSLTGDSGEKLFF,TGTGCCAGCAGTCTCACAGGGGACAGTGGTGAAAAACTGTTTTTT
TRBD1,TRBV7-2,TRBJ2-7,NA,CASSPAPGQVYEQYF,TGTGCCAGCAGCCCAGCTCCGGGACAGGTCTACGAGCAGTACTTC
TRBD2,TRBV19,TRBJ2-1,NA,CASRRLAGASDEQFF,TGTGCCAGTAGGAGACTAGCGGGAGCTTCGGATGAGCAGTTCTTC
NA,TRBV5-4,TRBJ1-2,few,CASSLAVGANYGYTF,TGTGCCAGCAGCTTGGCGGTCGGAGCTAACTATGGCTACACCTTC
TRBD2,TRBV29-1,TRBJ2-3,NA,CSSGTSGSPDTQYF,TGCAGCAGCGGGACTAGCGGGAGCCCAGATACGCAGTATTTT
NA,TRBV21-1,TRBJ2-1,NA,CASSSQTSGRFYEQFF,TGTGCCAGCAGCTCCCAGACTAGCGGGAGGTTCTATGAGCAGTTCTTC
TRBD2,TRBV7-3,TRBJ2-2,NA,CASSFSRGGNTGELFF,TGTGCCAGCAGCTTTTCACGGGGGGGCAACACCGGGGAGCTGTTTTTT
NA,TRBV7-3,TRBJ2-2,few,CASSLNAGSTGELFF,TGTGCCAGCAGCTTAAACGCTGGGAGCACCGGGGAGCTGTTTTTT
NA,TRBV2,TRBJ1-2,NA,CASRAGDDYGYTF,TGTGCCAGCAGAGCAGGGGATGACTATGGCTACACCTTC
TRBD1,TRBV10-3,TRBJ1-2,NA,CAISPGQSNYGYTF,TGTGCCATCAGCCCGGGACAGTCAAACTATGGCTACACCTTC
NA,TRBV28,TRBJ1-2,NA,CASSTMDGYTF,TGTGCCAGCAGCACAATGGATGGCTACACCTTC
NA,TRBV5-4,TRBJ2-5,NA,CASSKKGETQYF,TGTGCCAGCAGCAAGAAAGGAGAGACCCAGTACTTC
TRBD1,TRBV19,TRBJ1-5,once,CASRSIQGVGNQPQHF,TGTGCCAGTAGATCAATCCAGGGGGTGGGCAATCAGCCCCAGCATTTT
NA,TRBV2,TRBJ1-3,NA,CASSRPVASGNTIYF,TGTGCCAGCAGCCGCCCGGTTGCCTCTGGAAACACCATATATTTT
NA,TRBV30,TRBJ1-6,few,CAWGDQDTLHF,TGTGCCTGGGGGGATCAGGACACCCTCCACTTT
NA,TRBV5-6,TRBJ1-4,once,CASSLSDRPANEKLFF,TGTGCCAGCAGCTTGTCTGACAGGCCGGCTAATGAAAAACTGTTTTTT
NA,TRBV2,TRBJ2-1,NA,CASSSGGARSEQFF,TGTGCCAGCAGTTCTGGGGGGGCCCGGAGTGAGCAGTTCTTC
TRBD1,TRBV28,TRBJ2-2,NA,CASSRSQGALTGELFF,TGTGCCAGCAGTCGGTCACAGGGGGCTCTCACCGGGGAGCTGTTTTTT
TRBD2,TRBV29-1,TRBJ2-1,NA,CSVEGGGSWNEQFF,TGCAGCGTTGAAGGAGGCGGGAGCTGGAATGAGCAGTTCTTC
TRBD2,TRBV7-2,TRBJ2-1,NA,CASSPSGGEEQFF,TGTGCCAGCAGCCCAAGTGGGGGGGAGGAGCAGTTCTTC
NA,TRBV6-1,TRBJ2-5,NA,CASSEAGPGKETQYF,TGTGCCAGCAGTGAAGCGGGACCCGGAAAAGAGACCCAGTACTTC
NA,TRBV5-4,TRBJ2-1,NA,CASSLGSQGSYNEQFF,TGTGCCAGCAGCTTGGGGTCCCAGGGCTCCTACAATGAGCAGTTCTTC
NA,TRBV14,TRBJ2-5,NA,CASSQDWETQYF,TGTGCCAGCAGCCAAGATTGGGAGACCCAGTACTTC
NA,TRBV7-3,TRBJ2-1,NA,CASSLMESPDEQFF,TGTGCCAGCAGCTTAATGGAATCACCCGATGAGCAGTTCTTC
NA,TRBV9,TRBJ2-7,once,CASSVASGTGEQYF,TGTGCCAGCAGCGTAGCCTCCGGGACCGGCGAGCAGTACTTC
TRBD2,TRBV7-8,TRBJ2-3,NA,CASSLVRLAGSLDTQYF,TGTGCCAGCAGCTTAGTTAGACTAGCGGGATCATTAGATACGCAGTATTTT
NA,TRBV11-3,TRBJ2-1,NA,CASSSGRSSSYNEQFF,TGTGCCAGCAGTTCTGGACGATCCAGCTCCTACAATGAGCAGTTCTTC
NA,TRBV11-3,TRBJ2-5,once,CASSPGTARKETQYF,TGTGCCAGCAGCCCCGGGACGGCCCGTAAAGAGACCCAGTACTTC
NA,TRBV5-1,TRBJ1-1,few,CASSIRKNTEAFF,TGCGCCAGCAGCATACGGAAGAACACTGAAGCTTTCTTT
TRBD2,TRBV7-2,TRBJ2-1,NA,CASSLERGINNEQFF,TGTGCCAGCAGCTTAGAGCGGGGGATAAACAATGAGCAGTTCTTC
NA,TRBV5-4,TRBJ2-5,NA,CASSDTSRGETQYF,TGTGCCAGCAGCGACACCTCGAGGGGAGAGACCCAGTACTTC
NA,TRBV7-2,TRBJ2-3,NA,CASSLASTDTQYF,TGTGCCAGCAGCTTAGCTAGCACAGATACGCAGTATTTT
NA,TRBV28,TRBJ2-7,NA,CASTPGGSYEQYF,TGTGCCAGCACCCCTGGCGGTAGTTACGAGCAGTACTTC
NA,TRBV11-3,TRBJ1-1,NA,CASSRGNTEAFF,TGTGCCAGCAGCCGGGGTAACACTGAAGCTTTCTTT